The source of this T cell receptor beta chain is a study of identical twins. Broader study findings: The presence of invariant MAIT and iNKT cells could partly confound analyses of zero-insertion sequences.

Trimming shortened V by 4 bases and J by 2 bases, and 12 bases separated the two germline ends. The V gene's germline CDR1 is LGHDT and CDR2 YNNKEL (reference sequence). CDR3 length: 14 residues. There are many counts of this clonotype. Its antigen remains unknown. One entry per CDR3 protein, called by TCRdb with MiXCR from the 5' RACE reads. The data show 300,000 to 400,000 distinct CDR3 sequences, approximately 8.8% seen once. The chain couples TRBV3-1 to TRBJ2-7; possible D gene TRBD2, 5 bases. This TCR was sampled from a woman aged 45-60 years in good health. Sequencing input: naive T cells sorted from blood. Here the CDR3 reads CASSREPRAYEQYF. For the CDR3, the DNA is TGTGCCAGCAGCCGGGAACCGCGGGCCTACGAGCAGTACTTC.